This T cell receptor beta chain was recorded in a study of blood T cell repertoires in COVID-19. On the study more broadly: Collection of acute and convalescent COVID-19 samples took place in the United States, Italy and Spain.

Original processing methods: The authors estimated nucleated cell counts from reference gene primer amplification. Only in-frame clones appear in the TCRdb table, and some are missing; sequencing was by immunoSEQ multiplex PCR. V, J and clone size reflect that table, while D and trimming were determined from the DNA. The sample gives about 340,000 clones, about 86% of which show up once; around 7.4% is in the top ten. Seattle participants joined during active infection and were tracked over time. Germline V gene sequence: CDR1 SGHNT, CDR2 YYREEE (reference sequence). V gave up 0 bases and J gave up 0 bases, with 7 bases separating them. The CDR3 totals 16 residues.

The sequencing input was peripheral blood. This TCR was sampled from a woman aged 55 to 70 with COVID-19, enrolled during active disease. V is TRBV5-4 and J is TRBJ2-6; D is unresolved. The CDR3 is CASSLGQTSGANVLTF. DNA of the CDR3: TGTGCCAGCAGCTTGGGACAAACCTCTGGGGCCAACGTCCTGACTTTC. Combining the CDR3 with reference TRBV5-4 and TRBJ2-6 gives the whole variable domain ETGVTQSPTHLIKTRGQQVTLRCSSQSGHNTVSWYQQALGQGPQFIFQYYREEENGRGNFPPRFSGLQFPNYSSELNVNALELDDSALYLCASSLGQTSGANVLTFGAGSRLTVL.